These 6 T cell receptor beta chains were sequenced from one sample in a study of T cell repertoires in cytomegalovirus infection. MiXCR was run by TCRdb on the reads, yielding one entry per CDR3 protein. Here the sample spans about 200,000 distinct CDR3 sequences, approximately 9.6% being singletons. The sample comprised PBMCs. All receptors derive from a human donor in good health (CMV status not recorded). Some clones in this sample may be carry-over from other donors' samples.

This clonotype was counted a few times. The rearrangement links TRBV14 to TRBJ2-2; D might be TRBD1 (5 bases). CDR1 is SGHDN, CDR2 FVKESK, per germline. The CDR3 has 16 amino acids. Trimming took 7 bases from V and 0 from J, leaving 15 bases between them. This CDR3 is CASNKGLQANTGELFF. The CDR3 DNA is TGTGCCAGCAACAAAGGGTTACAGGCGAACACCGGGGAGCTGTTTTTT.

In its sample, this clonotype was seen many times. The gene calls are TRBV28 and TRBJ2-5; 7 nucleotides agree with TRBD2. CDR3 length equals 15 residues. V dropped 6 bases and J dropped 2; count of bases not matched to a gene: 9. Germline CDR1 reads MDHEN; CDR2 reads SYDVKM. The CDR3 is CASSSPAGVQETQYF. In DNA form, the CDR3 reads TGTGCCAGCAGCTCCCCCGCGGGAGTGCAAGAGACCCAGTACTTC.

The sample holds many counts of this clonotype. The V and J genes are TRBV4-2 and TRBJ1-5; 8 bases align to TRBD1. Germline V gene sequence: CDR1 LGHNA, CDR2 YNFKEQ. The CDR3 has 15 amino acids. After removal of 6 bases from V and 1 base from J, the junction contained 5 bases not matched to a gene. CDR3 in amino acids: CASRTGQASNQPQHF. The CDR3 region has the DNA TGTGCCAGCAGAACGGGACAGGCAAGCAATCAGCCCCAGCATTTT.

Ten or more counts support this clonotype. This rearrangement joins TRBV6-6 to TRBJ2-1, with TRBD2 identical over 9 bases. The germline gives CDR1 MNHNY, CDR2 SVGAGI (reference sequence). V was pared by 8 bases and J by 7 bases, with 18 bases of the junction left unmatched. This CDR3 is built from 17 residues. CDR3 nucleotide sequence: TGTGCCAGCGAGCTAGCCGGGGGGACTAGCTGGTCTAATGAGCAGTTCTTC. This sequence encodes CASELAGGTSWSNEQFF.

A remark on this clonotype: This may be a read error, as it is one base from a much larger clone. This chain uses TRBV28 with TRBJ2-3, with D hard to call. Germline loops: CDR1 MDHEN, CDR2 SYDVKM. The length of the CDR3 is 12 residues. CDR3 region: CASSPARNTLYF. The CDR3 region has the DNA TGTGCCAGCAGCCCTGCTAGGAATACGCTGTATTTT.

This clonotype was counted only a few times. The chain joins TRBV6-2 or TRBV6-3 to TRBJ2-5, with 7 bases matching TRBD2. The germline gives CDR1 MNHEY, CDR2 SVGEGT. V was clipped by 5 bases and J by 4 bases; unmatched bases: 7. CDR3 size: 14 residues. The CDR3 sequence: CASSLGLVRETQYF. The CDR3 nucleotides read TGTGCCAGCAGTCTCGGACTAGTGAGAGAGACCCAGTACTTC.